This T cell receptor (beta chain) stems from a study of blood T cell repertoires in COVID-19. In the study overall: Material from acute and convalescent COVID-19 was sourced from the United States, Italy and Spain. Sample material is recorded as cDNA or gDNA derived from T cells, B-cell-depleted T cells, or PBMCs.

This CDR3 is built from 15 residues. From germline, CDR1 is GTSNPN and CDR2 SVGIG (reference sequence). The V gene end was trimmed by 4 bases and the J gene end by 4 bases; junction bases not matched to a gene: 8. In the original workflow: Reference gene primer amplification gave estimated nucleated cell counts. Profiling relied on immunoSEQ multiplex PCR, and the TCRdb table lists in-frame clones only, not all of them. V and J calls plus clone size are reproduced from that table; the DNA served to infer D and trimming. Of 150,000 or so clones listed, over 90% were seen once; the top ten hold roughly 2.1%.

The sequence came from a woman aged 55-69 years with COVID-19, enrolled during active disease. This sequence joins TRBV30 and TRBJ1-3; TRBD1 aligns across 9 bases. Sequencing was done on a sample of peripheral blood. CDR3 in amino acids: CAWTTGTGSGNTIYF. The CDR3 region has the DNA TGTGCCTGGACTACCGGGACAGGGAGCGGAAACACCATATATTTT.